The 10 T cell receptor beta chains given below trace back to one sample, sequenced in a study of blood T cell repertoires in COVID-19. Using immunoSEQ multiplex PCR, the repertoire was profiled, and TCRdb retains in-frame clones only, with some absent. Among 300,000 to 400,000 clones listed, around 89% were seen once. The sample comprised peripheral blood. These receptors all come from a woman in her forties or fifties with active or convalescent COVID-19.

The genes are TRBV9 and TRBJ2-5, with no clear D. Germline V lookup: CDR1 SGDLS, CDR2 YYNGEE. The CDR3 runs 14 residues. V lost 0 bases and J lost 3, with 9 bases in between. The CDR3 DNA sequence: TGTGCCAGCAGCGTAGGCAACAGAAAAGAGACCCAGTACTTC. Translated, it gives CASSVGNRKETQYF.

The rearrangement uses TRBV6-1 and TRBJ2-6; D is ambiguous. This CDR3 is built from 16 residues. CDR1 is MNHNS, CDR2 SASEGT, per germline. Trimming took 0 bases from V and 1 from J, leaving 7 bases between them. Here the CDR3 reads CASSEAMESGANVLTF. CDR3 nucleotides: TGTGCCAGCAGTGAAGCTATGGAGTCTGGGGCCAACGTCCTGACTTTC.

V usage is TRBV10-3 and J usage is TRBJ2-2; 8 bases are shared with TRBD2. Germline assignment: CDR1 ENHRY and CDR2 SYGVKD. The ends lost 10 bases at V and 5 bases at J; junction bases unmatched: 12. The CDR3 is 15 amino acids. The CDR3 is CATREGSLRTGELFF. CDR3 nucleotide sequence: TGTGCCACCCGGGAGGGTAGTTTGCGGACCGGGGAGCTGTTTTTT.

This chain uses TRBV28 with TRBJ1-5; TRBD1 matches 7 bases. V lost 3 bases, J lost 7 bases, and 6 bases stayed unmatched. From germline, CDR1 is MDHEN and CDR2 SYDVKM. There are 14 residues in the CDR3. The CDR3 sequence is CASSFNRGLQPQHF. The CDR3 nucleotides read TGTGCCAGCAGTTTTAACAGGGGCCTCCAGCCCCAGCATTTT.

CDR3 in amino acids: CASSSQGRSSYNEQFF. CDR3 nucleotide sequence: TGTGCCAGCAGCTCACAGGGGCGTAGCTCCTACAATGAGCAGTTCTTC. This sequence joins TRBV7-3 and TRBJ2-1, with 7 bases aligning to TRBD1. CDR3 length: 16 residues. The V gene's germline CDR1 is SGHTA and CDR2 FQGTGA. Trimming at V came to 4 bases and at J to 0 bases, leaving 6 bases not matched to a gene.

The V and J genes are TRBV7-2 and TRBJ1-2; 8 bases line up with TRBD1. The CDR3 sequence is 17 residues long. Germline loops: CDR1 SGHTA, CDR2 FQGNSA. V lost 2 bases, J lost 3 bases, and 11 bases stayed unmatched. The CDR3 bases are TGTGCCAGCAGCTTAACGGACAGGGCTTCAGCTTACTATGGCTACACCTTC. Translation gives CASSLTDRASAYYGYTF.

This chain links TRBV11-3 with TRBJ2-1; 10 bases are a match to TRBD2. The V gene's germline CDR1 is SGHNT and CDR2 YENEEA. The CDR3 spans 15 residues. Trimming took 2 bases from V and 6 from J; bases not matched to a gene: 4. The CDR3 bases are TGTGCCAGCAGCTTACGTCTAGCGGGAGTCAATGAGCAGTTCTTC. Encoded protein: CASSLRLAGVNEQFF.

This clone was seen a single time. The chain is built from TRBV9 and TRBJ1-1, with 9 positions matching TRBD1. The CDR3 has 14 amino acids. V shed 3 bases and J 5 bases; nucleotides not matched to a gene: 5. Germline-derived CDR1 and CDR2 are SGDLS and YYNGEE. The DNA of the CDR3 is TGTGCCAGCAGCGCCGGACAGGGGTGGACTGAAGCTTTCTTT. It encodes CASSAGQGWTEAFF. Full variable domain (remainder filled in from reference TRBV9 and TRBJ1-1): DSGVTQTPKHLITATGQRVTLRCSPRSGDLSVYWYQQSLDQGLQFLIQYYNGEERAKGNILERFSAQQFPDLHSELNLSSLELGDSALYFCASSAGQGWTEAFFGQGTRLTVV.

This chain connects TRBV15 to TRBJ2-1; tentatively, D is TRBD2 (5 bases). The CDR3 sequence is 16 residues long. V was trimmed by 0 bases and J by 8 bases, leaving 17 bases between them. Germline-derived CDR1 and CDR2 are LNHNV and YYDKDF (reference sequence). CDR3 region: CATSREGRVGLDEQFF. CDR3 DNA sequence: TGTGCCACCAGCAGAGAAGGGCGGGTGGGGTTGGATGAGCAGTTCTTC.

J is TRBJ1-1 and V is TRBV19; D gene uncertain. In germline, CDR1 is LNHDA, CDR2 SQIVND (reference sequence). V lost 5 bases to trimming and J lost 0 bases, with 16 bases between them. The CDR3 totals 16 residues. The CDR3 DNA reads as TGTGCCAGTAGTCCCCGGGAGTTTATCATGAACACTGAAGCTTTCTTT. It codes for CASSPREFIMNTEAFF.